Below are 30 T cell receptor beta chains sequenced from a single sample in a study of quantifying T cell responses using KT2 cells. Overall study context: TCR alpha and beta constant-region primers primed reverse transcription of RNA.

The cDNA 3' end received a ligated oligonucleotide with a UMI. First-round PCR used 4 to 5 cycles and beta primers RC1.1 and RC1.2 covering TRBC1 and TRBC2. From the UMI-ligation and nested PCR reads, TCRdb called clonotypes with MiXCR, one entry per CDR3 protein. This sample carries around 30,000 distinct CDR3 sequences, 10% to 13% of them seen once, and the ten largest clones take about 9.5%. Sequenced sample: PBMCs spiked with cells of the T cell clone KT2. The receptors derive from a human donor.

This clonotype was recorded many times. V is TRBV27 and J is TRBJ1-1; D is undetermined. Trimming took off 3 bases at V and 0 bases at J, with 17 bases between the two ends. The length of the CDR3 is 17 residues. Germline lookup yields CDR1 MNHEY and CDR2 SMNVEV (reference sequence). Written as DNA, the CDR3 is TGTGCCAGCAGTTTCAAAACCTTGACCGATATGAACACTGAAGCTTTCTTT. This codes for CASSFKTLTDMNTEAFF.

V and J are TRBV20-1 and TRBJ1-4; D not certain. The CDR3 extends over 14 amino acids. The germline gives CDR1 DFQATT, CDR2 SNEGSKA (reference sequence). V was clipped by 5 bases and J by 0 bases, with 10 bases between them. The CDR3 coding sequence is TGCAGTGCTGGCCGGGCTCCAACTAATGAAAAACTGTTTTTT. It specifies CSAGRAPTNEKLFF.

The sample holds many counts of this clonotype. One junction end does not reproduce the germline sequence, and a read error may be involved. The chain is built from TRBV29-1 and TRBJ2-5; TRBD2 aligns across 8 bases. This CDR3 is built from 17 residues. In germline, CDR1 is SQVTM, CDR2 ANQGSEA. The CDR3: CSVEDEVTGGILEAQYF. For the CDR3, the DNA is TGCAGCGTTGAAGACGAGGTGACGGGGGGGATCTTAGAGGCCCAGTACTTC.

The gene calls are TRBV5-1 and TRBJ2-7; 7 bases are shared with TRBD1. V dropped 0 bases and J dropped 4; count of bases not matched to a gene: 10. The CDR3 consists of 16 residues. Germline loops: CDR1 SGHRS, CDR2 YFSETQ. As DNA, the CDR3 is TGCGCCAGCAGCTTGGAAGGACAGGCAGAATCTTACGAGCAGTACTTC. Its translation is CASSLEGQAESYEQYF.

The chain joins TRBV11-2 to TRBJ2-2; 8 bases match TRBD2. V trimming: 5 bases; J trimming: 2 bases; junction bases outside the gene matches: 4. Germline CDR1 reads SGHAT; CDR2 reads FQNNGV. CDR3 size: 15 residues. CDR3 amino acids: CASSRAGANTGELFF. The CDR3 DNA follows: TGTGCCAGCAGCCGAGCGGGAGCAAACACCGGGGAGCTGTTTTTT.

The chain links TRBV11-2 to TRBJ1-1, with a possible D match to TRBD1 (6 bases). The CDR3 consists of 16 residues. CDR1 is SGHAT and CDR2 is FQNNGV in the germline V gene. Trimming left V 7 bases short and J 0 bases short, with 18 bases between. The CDR3 coding sequence is TGTGCCAGCAACAAAGGGGGTGGACAGCTGAACACTGAAGCTTTCTTT. Its translation: CASNKGGGQLNTEAFF.

This clonotype was detected many times. This chain joins TRBV29-1 and TRBJ1-1; D not certain. The CDR3 is 13 amino acids. V shed 4 bases and J shed 3 bases, with 12 bases lying between them. Germline CDR1 is SQVTM and CDR2 is ANQGSEA. The CDR3 loop reads CSVVAAADTEAFF. The CDR3 nucleotides are TGCAGCGTTGTCGCGGCTGCGGACACTGAAGCTTTCTTT. The full variable domain, completed using reference TRBV29-1 and TRBJ1-1, is SAVISQKPSRDICQRGTSLTIQCQVDSQVTMMFWYRQQPGQSLTLIATANQGSEATYESGFVIDKFPISRPNLTFSTLTVSNMSPEDSSIYLCSVVAAADTEAFFGQGTRLTVV.

Details on this clonotype: An end of the junction does not agree with germline; a read error may underlie this. The V call is TRBV12-3 or TRBV12-4, the J call TRBJ1-1, with a tentative D call TRBD1 (5 bases). The CDR3 spans 14 residues. DNA of the CDR3: TGTGCCAGCAGTTTAGAGACTAGGCCAGGGCGGGCTCTCTTT. Protein sequence: CASSLETRPGRALF.

This chain connects TRBV5-1 to TRBJ2-5, with 13 bases matching TRBD2. The CDR3 consists of 16 residues. With 4 bases clipped from V and 4 bases from J, the junction kept 7 bases outside the gene matches. Germline V CDR1 and CDR2: SGHRS, YFSETQ. The CDR3 is CASSQTSGGNRETQYF. In DNA, the CDR3 is TGCGCCAGCAGCCAGACTAGCGGGGGGAACAGAGAGACCCAGTACTTC.

This clonotype has just a few counts. V is TRBV20-1 and J is TRBJ2-6; D possibly uses TRBD1 or TRBD2 (5 bases each). This CDR3 spans 17 amino acids. The V end lost 6 bases, the J end lost 2 bases, and 20 bases lay between the germline ends. The germline V gene has CDR1 DFQATT and CDR2 SNEGSKA (reference sequence). Here the CDR3 reads CSASSSGTFPGANVLTF. CDR3 sequence (DNA): TGCAGTGCCTCCTCCTCCGGGACGTTCCCTGGGGCCAACGTCCTGACTTTC.

This clonotype was seen a handful of times. This chain links TRBV20-1 with TRBJ2-2, with 8 bases fitting TRBD2. The ends lost 3 bases at V and 4 bases at J; junction bases unmatched: 10. CDR1 and CDR2 (germline): DFQATT, SNEGSKA (reference sequence). The CDR3 is made up of 16 amino acids. CDR3 bases: TGCAGTGCTAGGACCACCGGGACTAGTGCCACCGGGGAGCTGTTTTTT. Translated, it gives CSARTTGTSATGELFF.

This clonotype occurred many times. The rearrangement joins TRBV6-6 to TRBJ1-2; 10 nucleotides line up with TRBD1. Unmatched junction bases numbered 12, after V lost 7 bases and J lost 1 base. Germline V CDR1 and CDR2: MNHNY, SVGAGI (reference sequence). The CDR3 has 17 amino acids. The CDR3 DNA follows: TGTGCCAGCAAGACTGACAGGGGGCTTTCTCTTAACTATGGCTACACCTTC. Its translation: CASKTDRGLSLNYGYTF.

The chain joins TRBV24-1 to TRBJ1-2; D gene unclear. The CDR3 covers 12 residues. V lost 3 bases and J lost 5, with 6 bases in between. Germline assignment: CDR1 KGHDR and CDR2 SFDVKD. The CDR3 sequence is CATSDDLYGYTF. The CDR3 DNA reads as TGTGCCACCAGTGATGACCTGTATGGCTACACCTTC.

The sample holds many counts of this clonotype. J is TRBJ1-3 and V is TRBV20-1; D remains ambiguous. The V gene's germline CDR1 is DFQATT and CDR2 SNEGSKA (reference sequence). The CDR3 runs 16 residues. The ends were cut back, 3 bases at V and 0 bases at J, with 15 bases in the middle. As DNA, the CDR3 is TGCAGTGCTAGTCTCATGACAAGCCCCTCTGGAAACACCATATATTTT. This codes for CSASLMTSPSGNTIYF.

V is TRBV6-6 and J is TRBJ1-6, with unresolved D. Deletions cut 0 bases from V and 12 bases from J, with 18 bases between. The CDR3 is made up of 16 amino acids. Germline CDR1 MNHNY, CDR2 SVGAGI (reference sequence). CDR3 region: CASSYSYRKEFGPLHF. DNA of the CDR3: TGTGCCAGCAGTTACTCGTATCGGAAGGAATTCGGACCCCTCCACTTT.

Many counts were recorded for this clonotype. The V call is TRBV5-6, the J call TRBJ1-1; no clear D gene. The CDR3 extends over 15 amino acids. V lost 0 bases to trimming and J lost 2 bases, with 11 bases between them. CDR1 and CDR2 from the germline V gene are SGHDT and YYEEEE. CDR3 in amino acids: CASSLVGRTNTEAFF. CDR3 nucleotides: TGTGCCAGCAGCTTGGTAGGGCGGACCAACACTGAAGCTTTCTTT.

This clonotype was counted only a few times. CDR3 protein: CSARALAADTQYF. The DNA for the CDR3 is TGCAGTGCTAGGGCGCTAGCAGCAGATACGCAGTATTTT. The V and J genes are TRBV20-1 and TRBJ2-3; possibly TRBD2 for D (5 bases). The V end was cut by 3 bases, the J end by 4 bases, with 11 bases between. The CDR3 has 13 amino acids. CDR1 and CDR2 (germline): DFQATT, SNEGSKA (reference sequence).

The V and J genes are TRBV24-1 and TRBJ2-1, with D perhaps matching TRBD2 (6 bases). This CDR3 region has 13 residues. CDR1 is KGHDR, CDR2 SFDVKD, per germline. V lost 3 bases, J lost 10 bases, and 12 bases lay in between. The CDR3 DNA reads as TGTGCCACCAGTGATCCCCCCGGGGGAGAGCAGTTCTTC. Amino acid sequence: CATSDPPGGEQFF.

This clonotype came up many times. V is TRBV7-2 and J is TRBJ1-4; the D gene is possibly TRBD1 (5 bases). In germline, CDR1 is SGHTA, CDR2 FQGNSA. This CDR3 has 15 residues. V was trimmed by 2 bases and J by 0 bases, leaving 7 bases between them. The CDR3 protein is CASSLTGPTNEKLFF. In DNA form, the CDR3 reads TGTGCCAGCAGCTTAACAGGTCCAACTAATGAAAAACTGTTTTTT.

This clonotype was recorded a few times. V usage is TRBV11-2 and J usage is TRBJ2-2; TRBD2 aligns across 13 bases. This CDR3 spans 16 amino acids. Germline V gene sequence: CDR1 SGHAT, CDR2 FQNNGV. V was clipped by 6 bases and J by 1 base; unmatched bases: 2. The DNA for the CDR3 is TGTGCCAGCAGGACTAGCGGGAGGTTGAACACCGGGGAGCTGTTTTTT. Protein sequence: CASRTSGRLNTGELFF.

The chain has TRBV11-2 and TRBJ2-1; 8 bases map to TRBD2. The length of the CDR3 is 18 residues. V shed 4 bases, J shed 5 bases, and the junction held 16 bases outside the gene matches. Germline CDR1 reads SGHAT; CDR2 reads FQNNGV. Here the CDR3 reads CASSSPRGGHRLNNEQFF. The CDR3 DNA sequence: TGTGCCAGCAGCTCACCTCGGGGGGGCCACCGCCTTAACAATGAGCAGTTCTTC.

This sequence joins TRBV9 and TRBJ1-5, with D tentatively TRBD1 (6 bases). Germline values: CDR1 SGDLS, CDR2 YYNGEE. Trimming stripped 4 bases from V and 1 base from J, with 9 bases between. The CDR3 spans 14 residues. This chain's CDR3 is CASSRTDSNQPQHF. CDR3 nucleotide sequence: TGTGCCAGCAGCCGGACAGACAGCAATCAGCCCCAGCATTTT.

This clonotype was counted a few times. This chain uses TRBV28 with TRBJ2-7; D is ambiguous. The germline CDR1 and CDR2 sequences are MDHEN and SYDVKM. The V end was cut by 4 bases, the J end by 9 bases, with 10 bases between. The CDR3 runs to 11 residues. The CDR3 spells CASSSVAVQYF. The CDR3 DNA follows: TGTGCCAGCAGTTCGGTAGCCGTGCAGTACTTC.

The chain has TRBV12-3 or TRBV12-4 and TRBJ2-1, with D possibly matching TRBD2 (5 bases). This CDR3 is built from 15 residues. V was pared by 1 base and J by 0 bases, with 7 bases between. The CDR3 sequence is CASSLDSGSYNEQFF. The CDR3 DNA sequence: TGTGCCAGCAGTTTAGACAGCGGCTCCTACAATGAGCAGTTCTTC.

The V gene is TRBV20-1, the J gene TRBJ1-1, with unresolved D. V shed 2 bases and J shed 8 bases, with 15 bases lying between them. CDR1 is DFQATT and CDR2 is SNEGSKA in the germline V gene (reference sequence). This CDR3 is built from 13 residues. The CDR3 loop is CSARLGTGAEAFF. Written as DNA, the CDR3 is TGCAGTGCTAGATTAGGAACGGGAGCCGAAGCTTTCTTT.

This clonotype was detected many times. The chain couples TRBV7-2 to TRBJ2-7, with unresolved D. Germline lookup yields CDR1 SGHTA and CDR2 FQGNSA. CDR3 length equals 12 residues. V lost 5 bases and J lost 4, with 9 bases in between. CDR3: CASSLYGYEQYF. The CDR3 nucleotides are TGTGCCAGCAGCCTGTATGGGTACGAGCAGTACTTC. The full variable domain, with the rest looked up from reference TRBV7-2 and TRBJ2-7, is GAGVSQSPSNKVTEKGKDVELRCDPISGHTALYWYRQSLGQGLEFLIYFQGNSAPDKSGLPSDRFSAERTGGSVSTLTIQRTQQEDSAVYLCASSLYGYEQYFGPGTRLTVT.

The chain recombines TRBV30 with TRBJ2-1; D is unclear. The germline gives CDR1 GTSNPN, CDR2 SVGIG (reference sequence). V shed 2 bases and J shed 5 bases, with 7 bases lying between them. The CDR3 consists of 12 residues. The CDR3 region is CAWSYSNNEQFF. DNA of the CDR3: TGTGCCTGGAGTTACAGTAACAATGAGCAGTTCTTC.

This chain links TRBV28 with TRBJ2-1, with TRBD2 identical over 8 bases. Germline values: CDR1 MDHEN, CDR2 SYDVKM. The CDR3 has 19 amino acids. V trimming: 6 bases; J trimming: 2 bases; junction bases outside the gene matches: 18. CDR3: CASSSLGMERETTYNEQFF. DNA of the CDR3: TGTGCCAGCAGCTCATTGGGGATGGAGCGGGAGACAACCTACAATGAGCAGTTCTTC.

The sample holds a few counts of this clonotype. The V and J genes are TRBV6-6 and TRBJ2-7; D might be TRBD1 or TRBD2, each matching 6 bases. The CDR3 length is 14 residues. Deletions cut 3 bases from V and 6 bases from J, with 15 bases between. The germline V gene encodes CDR1 MNHNY and CDR2 SVGAGI (reference sequence). This chain's CDR3 is CASSYLSSGAEQYF. In DNA, the CDR3 is TGTGCCAGCAGTTATCTCTCATCGGGGGCCGAGCAGTACTTC.

The chain links TRBV29-1 to TRBJ1-1; D may be TRBD1 (5 bases). Germline V gene sequence: CDR1 SQVTM, CDR2 ANQGSEA. Trimming stripped 4 bases from V and 4 bases from J, with 13 bases between. The CDR3 is 13 residues long. The CDR3 nucleotides are TGCAGCGTTGTCGGGGGAGTCATCACTGAAGCTTTCTTT. This gives the protein CSVVGGVITEAFF.